These T cell receptor beta chains were read from a single sample in a study of T-cell reconstitution after alpha-beta-depleted transplantation in children. TCRdb re-derived calls from the PCR reads in MiXCR, one entry per CDR3 protein. Found here are about 460,000 distinct CDR3 sequences, about an eighth of them singletons; the top ten hold 12% to 15%. Sample: PBMCs, mostly from graft donor cells, taken 180 days after TCRalphabeta/CD19-depleted stem cell transplant. Receptors were obtained from a female patient aged 2-10 years who had a stem cell transplant for aplastic anemia, so the T cells may come from the graft donor. The CDR3 runs from the conserved cysteine through the conserved F or W. D genes are given only for firm matches. The size field is filled for only some rows; it gives once, few, many or a size class.

J gene: TRBJ2-5
V gene: TRBV12-3/TRBV12-4
D gene: -
clone size: -
CDR3 protein: CASTSKGFGETQYF
CDR3 DNA: TGTGCCAGCACCAGCAAGGGATTCGGGGAGACCCAGTACTTC

J gene: TRBJ1-2
V gene: TRBV9
D gene: -
clone size: many
CDR3 protein: CASSPGSYGYTF
CDR3 DNA: TGTGCCAGCAGCCCAGGGAGCTATGGCTACACCTTC

J gene: TRBJ2-3
V gene: TRBV12-3/TRBV12-4
D gene: -
clone size: -
CDR3 protein: CASSLISYPDTQYF
CDR3 DNA: TGTGCCAGCAGTTTGATCTCCTATCCAGATACGCAGTATTTT

J gene: TRBJ1-6
V gene: TRBV5-1
D gene: TRBD1
clone size: -
CDR3 protein: CASSLGQGGNSPLHF
CDR3 DNA: TGCGCCAGCAGCTTGGGACAGGGGGGAAATTCACCCCTCCACTTT

J gene: TRBJ2-7
V gene: TRBV20-1
D gene: -
clone size: -
CDR3 protein: CSAHERSPPVYF
CDR3 DNA: TGCAGTGCACATGAGAGGAGCCCCCCCGTGTACTTC

J gene: TRBJ2-2
V gene: TRBV12-3/TRBV12-4
D gene: -
clone size: few
CDR3 protein: CASSSWGEGELFF
CDR3 DNA: TGTGCCAGCAGTTCCTGGGGTGAAGGGGAGCTGTTTTTT

J gene: TRBJ1-2
V gene: TRBV4-1
D gene: -
clone size: -
CDR3 protein: CASSQVPPDPDYGYTF
CDR3 DNA: TGCGCCAGCAGCCAGGTTCCCCCCGACCCAGACTATGGCTACACCTTC

J gene: TRBJ2-7
V gene: TRBV6-2/TRBV6-3
D gene: TRBD1
clone size: -
CDR3 protein: CASTQTGERYEQYF
CDR3 DNA: TGTGCCAGCACCCAGACAGGGGAGAGGTACGAGCAGTACTTC

J gene: TRBJ2-7
V gene: TRBV7-6
D gene: -
clone size: few
CDR3 protein: CASSLAVFSYEQYF
CDR3 DNA: TGTGCCAGCAGCTTAGCAGTCTTCTCCTACGAGCAGTACTTC

J gene: TRBJ2-7
V gene: TRBV6-5
D gene: -
clone size: few
CDR3 protein: CASSLPGAEQYF
CDR3 DNA: TGTGCCAGCAGTCTCCCCGGGGCCGAGCAGTACTTC

J gene: TRBJ2-1
V gene: TRBV25-1
D gene: TRBD2
clone size: few
CDR3 protein: CASSDGRHNEQFF
CDR3 DNA: TGTGCCAGCAGTGACGGGAGGCACAATGAGCAGTTCTTC

J gene: TRBJ1-3
V gene: TRBV9
D gene: -
clone size: few
CDR3 protein: CASSVGSATRNTIYF
CDR3 DNA: TGTGCCAGCAGCGTAGGATCGGCGACGAGAAACACCATATATTTT

J gene: TRBJ2-3
V gene: TRBV27
D gene: -
clone size: many
CDR3 protein: CASSLGLKADTQYF
CDR3 DNA: TGTGCCAGCAGTTTGGGACTCAAGGCCGATACGCAGTATTTT

J gene: TRBJ2-1
V gene: TRBV6-2/TRBV6-3
D gene: TRBD2
clone size: -
CDR3 protein: CASSIEGLAVYNEQFF
CDR3 DNA: TGTGCCAGCAGCATAGAGGGACTAGCGGTCTACAATGAGCAGTTCTTC

J gene: TRBJ2-5
V gene: TRBV5-1
D gene: -
clone size: few
CDR3 protein: CASAALGQETQYF
CDR3 DNA: TGCGCCAGCGCCGCCTTAGGACAAGAGACCCAGTACTTC

J gene: TRBJ2-1
V gene: TRBV12-3/TRBV12-4
D gene: TRBD2
clone size: few
CDR3 protein: CASISGRPRSREQFF
CDR3 DNA: TGTGCCAGCATCAGCGGGAGGCCGAGATCCCGTGAGCAGTTCTTC

J gene: TRBJ2-1
V gene: TRBV25-1
D gene: -
clone size: -
CDR3 protein: CASSESWDWPLNEQFF
CDR3 DNA: TGTGCCAGCAGTGAATCGTGGGACTGGCCTTTAAATGAGCAGTTCTTC

J gene: TRBJ2-1
V gene: TRBV5-8
D gene: -
clone size: many
CDR3 protein: CASSFTGGDPYNEQFF
CDR3 DNA: TGTGCCAGCAGCTTCACAGGAGGGGACCCCTACAATGAGCAGTTCTTC

J gene: TRBJ1-2
V gene: TRBV28
D gene: TRBD1
clone size: -
CDR3 protein: CASSSGTGPVGDTF
CDR3 DNA: TGTGCCAGCAGTTCGGGGACAGGGCCGGTTGGCGACACCTTC

J gene: TRBJ1-1
V gene: TRBV28
D gene: TRBD1
clone size: few
CDR3 protein: CASSRYRGALNTEAFF
CDR3 DNA: TGTGCCAGCAGTCGTTACAGGGGGGCTTTGAACACTGAAGCTTTCTTT

J gene: TRBJ2-6
V gene: TRBV5-1
D gene: TRBD1
clone size: few
CDR3 protein: CASSSHTGAYGANVLTF
CDR3 DNA: TGCGCCAGCAGCTCCCATACAGGGGCGTATGGGGCCAACGTCCTGACTTTC

J gene: TRBJ2-1
V gene: TRBV6-5
D gene: -
clone size: -
CDR3 protein: CASSYPGPWGEQFF
CDR3 DNA: TGTGCCAGCAGTTACCCGGGGCCTTGGGGTGAGCAGTTCTTC

J gene: TRBJ2-6
V gene: TRBV11-3
D gene: TRBD1
clone size: few
CDR3 protein: CASSARDSPSGANVLTF
CDR3 DNA: TGTGCCAGCAGCGCCCGGGACAGCCCCTCTGGGGCCAACGTCCTGACTTTC

J gene: TRBJ2-2
V gene: TRBV2
D gene: -
clone size: -
CDR3 protein: CASRKSVAGTGELFF
CDR3 DNA: TGTGCCAGCAGGAAAAGTGTGGCAGGCACCGGGGAGCTGTTTTTT

J gene: TRBJ2-5
V gene: TRBV29-1
D gene: -
clone size: few
CDR3 protein: CSATGTLRETQYF
CDR3 DNA: TGCAGCGCAACCGGGACACTTAGGGAGACCCAGTACTTC

J gene: TRBJ1-1
V gene: TRBV9
D gene: -
clone size: few
CDR3 protein: CASSVVTATEAFF
CDR3 DNA: TGTGCCAGCAGCGTAGTCACGGCCACTGAAGCTTTCTTT

J gene: TRBJ2-5
V gene: TRBV5-1
D gene: -
clone size: -
CDR3 protein: CASSWPWMGGTMETQYF
CDR3 DNA: TGCGCCAGCAGCTGGCCTTGGATGGGCGGGACAATGGAGACCCAGTACTTC

J gene: TRBJ2-1
V gene: TRBV6-2/TRBV6-3
D gene: -
clone size: -
CDR3 protein: CASSMQGWGGYNEQFF
CDR3 DNA: TGTGCCAGCAGTATGCAGGGATGGGGCGGGTACAATGAGCAGTTCTTC

J gene: TRBJ2-7
V gene: TRBV15
D gene: -
clone size: -
CDR3 protein: CATSRDLFYEQYF
CDR3 DNA: TGTGCCACCAGCAGAGATCTCTTTTACGAGCAGTACTTC

J gene: TRBJ2-3
V gene: TRBV7-9
D gene: -
clone size: many
CDR3 protein: CASSLAGVGDTQYF
CDR3 DNA: TGTGCCAGCAGCTTAGCAGGGGTTGGAGATACGCAGTATTTT

J gene: TRBJ2-3
V gene: TRBV5-1
D gene: TRBD2
clone size: few
CDR3 protein: CASSSLAGGPEDTQYF
CDR3 DNA: TGCGCCAGCAGCTCCCTAGCGGGAGGGCCAGAAGATACGCAGTATTTT

J gene: TRBJ2-3
V gene: TRBV9
D gene: -
clone size: many
CDR3 protein: CASSVASAELHTQYF
CDR3 DNA: TGTGCCAGCAGCGTGGCTAGCGCGGAGCTACATACGCAGTATTTT

J gene: TRBJ1-6
V gene: TRBV28
D gene: -
clone size: -
CDR3 protein: CASSTPGSPLHF
CDR3 DNA: TGTGCCAGCAGTACCCCAGGTTCACCCCTCCACTTT

J gene: TRBJ2-3
V gene: TRBV7-8
D gene: -
clone size: few
CDR3 protein: CASSLEGFHRADTQYF
CDR3 DNA: TGTGCCAGCAGCTTAGAGGGCTTCCACCGGGCAGATACGCAGTATTTT

J gene: TRBJ1-1
V gene: TRBV14
D gene: -
clone size: many
CDR3 protein: CASSHRNTEAFF
CDR3 DNA: TGTGCCAGCAGCCACAGGAACACTGAAGCTTTCTTT

J gene: TRBJ2-5
V gene: TRBV9
D gene: -
clone size: few
CDR3 protein: CASSMPLVGGETQYF
CDR3 DNA: TGTGCCAGCAGCATGCCACTCGTTGGTGGAGAGACCCAGTACTTC

J gene: TRBJ2-1
V gene: TRBV29-1
D gene: TRBD1
clone size: -
CDR3 protein: CSVGGTGYNEQFF
CDR3 DNA: TGCAGCGTTGGGGGGACAGGGTACAATGAGCAGTTCTTC

J gene: TRBJ1-2
V gene: TRBV27
D gene: -
clone size: few
CDR3 protein: CASSPIRQVNYGYTF
CDR3 DNA: TGTGCCAGCAGCCCGATCCGACAGGTTAACTATGGCTACACCTTC

J gene: TRBJ2-1
V gene: TRBV7-7
D gene: -
clone size: many
CDR3 protein: CASSPLSGGRTNEQFF
CDR3 DNA: TGTGCTAGCAGCCCCCTGAGCGGAGGGAGAACCAATGAGCAGTTCTTC

J gene: TRBJ2-3
V gene: TRBV9
D gene: -
clone size: -
CDR3 protein: CASSPKGLNPTDTQYF
CDR3 DNA: TGTGCCAGCAGCCCAAAGGGGCTTAACCCCACAGATACGCAGTATTTT

J gene: TRBJ2-2
V gene: TRBV6-5
D gene: TRBD2
clone size: -
CDR3 protein: CASSYCKRENTGELFF
CDR3 DNA: TGTGCCAGCAGTTATTGTAAGCGGGAGAACACCGGGGAGCTGTTTTTT

J gene: TRBJ2-6
V gene: TRBV6-5
D gene: TRBD1
clone size: few
CDR3 protein: CASIWTGDSGANVLTF
CDR3 DNA: TGTGCCAGCATTTGGACAGGGGACTCTGGGGCCAACGTCCTGACTTTC

J gene: TRBJ2-1
V gene: TRBV6-1
D gene: TRBD2
clone size: -
CDR3 protein: CASSSGRRGNEQFF
CDR3 DNA: TGTGCCAGCAGTAGCGGGAGAAGGGGGAATGAGCAGTTCTTC

J gene: TRBJ1-5
V gene: TRBV18
D gene: -
clone size: few
CDR3 protein: CASSPSRENQPQHF
CDR3 DNA: TGTGCCAGCTCACCATCTAGAGAAAATCAGCCCCAGCATTTT

J gene: TRBJ1-2
V gene: TRBV29-1
D gene: TRBD1
clone size: -
CDR3 protein: CSVGGQDNYGYTF
CDR3 DNA: TGCAGCGTTGGAGGACAGGATAACTATGGCTACACCTTC

J gene: TRBJ2-7
V gene: TRBV15
D gene: -
clone size: few
CDR3 protein: CATSRDPPGGISYEQYF
CDR3 DNA: TGTGCCACCAGCAGAGACCCCCCGGGTGGAATCTCCTACGAGCAGTACTTC

J gene: TRBJ1-3
V gene: TRBV21-1
D gene: -
clone size: -
CDR3 protein: CASSKWGFPSGNTIYF
CDR3 DNA: TGTGCCAGCAGCAAATGGGGATTTCCCTCTGGAAACACCATATATTTT

J gene: TRBJ2-6
V gene: TRBV12-3/TRBV12-4
D gene: -
clone size: -
CDR3 protein: CASSPNPPGANVLTF
CDR3 DNA: TGTGCCAGCAGTCCCAATCCCCCTGGGGCCAACGTCCTGACTTTC

J gene: TRBJ2-1
V gene: TRBV29-1
D gene: TRBD2
clone size: -
CDR3 protein: CSVEDYGTGGQRDNEQFF
CDR3 DNA: TGCAGCGTTGAAGATTACGGGACGGGAGGCCAACGCGACAATGAGCAGTTCTTC

J gene: TRBJ2-7
V gene: TRBV7-6
D gene: TRBD2
clone size: few
CDR3 protein: CASSYGPSGPHEQYF
CDR3 DNA: TGTGCCAGCAGCTATGGGCCTAGCGGGCCCCACGAGCAGTACTTC

J gene: TRBJ2-4
V gene: TRBV7-9
D gene: TRBD1
clone size: few
CDR3 protein: CASTNSDRHIAKNIQYF
CDR3 DNA: TGTGCCAGCACCAATTCGGACAGGCACATAGCCAAAAACATTCAGTACTTC

J gene: TRBJ1-1
V gene: TRBV7-2
D gene: TRBD1
clone size: many
CDR3 protein: CASSLGGPGTGVVAFF
CDR3 DNA: TGTGCCAGCAGCTTAGGGGGACCCGGGACAGGGGTTGTAGCTTTCTTT

J gene: TRBJ2-3
V gene: TRBV20-1
D gene: TRBD2
clone size: few
CDR3 protein: CSARDWRESTDTQYF
CDR3 DNA: TGCAGTGCTAGAGATTGGCGGGAGAGCACAGATACGCAGTATTTT

J gene: TRBJ2-7
V gene: TRBV20-1
D gene: TRBD2
clone size: -
CDR3 protein: CSAGTSGLTYEQYF
CDR3 DNA: TGCAGTGCGGGGACTAGCGGGCTCACCTACGAGCAGTACTTC

J gene: TRBJ2-7
V gene: TRBV5-1
D gene: -
clone size: many
CDR3 protein: CASSEGIAYEQYF
CDR3 DNA: TGCGCCAGCAGCGAGGGAATCGCCTACGAGCAGTACTTC

J gene: TRBJ1-5
V gene: TRBV7-9
D gene: -
clone size: few
CDR3 protein: CASSLFGGQGDQPQHF
CDR3 DNA: TGTGCCAGCAGCTTATTCGGGGGGCAAGGTGATCAGCCCCAGCATTTT

J gene: TRBJ2-5
V gene: TRBV21-1
D gene: -
clone size: -
CDR3 protein: CASSGGLEILQETQYF
CDR3 DNA: TGTGCCAGCAGCGGGGGCCTAGAGATCTTGCAAGAGACCCAGTACTTC

J gene: TRBJ2-7
V gene: TRBV7-2
D gene: -
clone size: few
CDR3 protein: CASSLAQWEQYF
CDR3 DNA: TGTGCCAGCAGCTTAGCGCAATGGGAGCAGTACTTC

J gene: TRBJ2-1
V gene: TRBV9
D gene: -
clone size: -
CDR3 protein: CASSSNKDRLGNEQFF
CDR3 DNA: TGTGCCAGCAGTAGCAACAAGGACAGACTGGGGAATGAGCAGTTCTTC

J gene: TRBJ2-1
V gene: TRBV9
D gene: TRBD2
clone size: few
CDR3 protein: CASSVGTSGGYNEQFF
CDR3 DNA: TGTGCCAGCAGCGTAGGTACTAGCGGGGGCTACAATGAGCAGTTCTTC